The clone carrying this T cell receptor beta chain was counted a few times. The antigen is undetermined. This sample stems from a study of graft-versus-host responses after intestinal transplantation. Turning to the study itself: The transplants performed in recipients were multivisceral, liver-intestinal, or isolated intestinal.

The V gene lost 4 bases and the J gene lost 2 bases, with 12 bases spanning the gap. The germline CDR1 and CDR2 sequences are SNHLY and FYNNEI. The CDR3 length is 14 residues. Study-wide results and limits: Recipient bone marrow held GvH clones, some seen earlier in ileum or blood.

The repertoire was sequenced with immunoSEQ multiplex PCR; TCRdb's copy has only in-frame clones and lacks some. The sample shows 90,000 to 150,000 clones, 85% to 95% of them seen only once. V and J are TRBV2 and TRBJ2-7; tentative D call: TRBD1 (5 bases). The specimen comprised unstimulated CD8+ T cells sorted from spleen or lymph node cells, sampled before intestinal transplant. The sequence derives from a human donor who received an intestinal transplant. CDR3 sequence: CASSGTSPTYEQYF. The CDR3 DNA follows: TGTGCCAGCAGTGGGACAAGCCCTACCTACGAGCAGTACTTC.